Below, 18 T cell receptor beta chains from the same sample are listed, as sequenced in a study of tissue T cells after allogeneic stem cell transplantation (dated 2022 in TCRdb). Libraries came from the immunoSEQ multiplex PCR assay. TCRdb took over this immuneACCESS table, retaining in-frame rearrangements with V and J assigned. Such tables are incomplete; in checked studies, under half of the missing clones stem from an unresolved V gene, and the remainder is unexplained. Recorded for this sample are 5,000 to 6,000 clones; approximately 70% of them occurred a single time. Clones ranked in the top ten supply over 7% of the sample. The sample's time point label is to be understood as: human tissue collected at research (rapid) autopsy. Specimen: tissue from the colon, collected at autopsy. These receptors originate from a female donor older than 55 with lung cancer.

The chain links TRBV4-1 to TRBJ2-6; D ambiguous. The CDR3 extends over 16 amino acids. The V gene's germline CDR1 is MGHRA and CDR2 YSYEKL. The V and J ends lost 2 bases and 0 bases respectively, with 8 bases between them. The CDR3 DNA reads TGCGCCAGCAGCCAACCGGTAAGCTCTGGGGCCAACGTCCTGACTTTC. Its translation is CASSQPVSSGANVLTF.

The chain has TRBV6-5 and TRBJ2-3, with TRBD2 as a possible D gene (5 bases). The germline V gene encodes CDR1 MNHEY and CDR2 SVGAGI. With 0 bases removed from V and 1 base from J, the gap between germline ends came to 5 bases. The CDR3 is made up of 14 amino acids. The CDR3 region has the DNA TGTGCCAGCAGTTACTCCGGGGGCACAGATACGCAGTATTTT. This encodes CASSYSGGTDTQYF.

CDR3 protein: CASSLRLAGFISSYEQYF. CDR3 sequence (DNA): TGTGCCAGCAGCCTTCGTTTAGCGGGCTTTATTTCTTCCTACGAGCAGTACTTC. V gene TRBV7-2 combines with J gene TRBJ2-7, with TRBD2 matching over 7 bases. Germline CDR1 SGHTA, CDR2 FQGNSA. The CDR3 contains 18 residues. V shed 5 bases and J 1 base; nucleotides not matched to a gene: 17.

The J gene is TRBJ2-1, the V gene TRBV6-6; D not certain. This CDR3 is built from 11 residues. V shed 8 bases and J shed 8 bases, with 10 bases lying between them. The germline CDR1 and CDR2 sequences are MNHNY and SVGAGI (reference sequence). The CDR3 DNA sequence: TGTGCCAGCCTCAGCCGGCATGAGCAGTTCTTC. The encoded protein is CASLSRHEQFF.

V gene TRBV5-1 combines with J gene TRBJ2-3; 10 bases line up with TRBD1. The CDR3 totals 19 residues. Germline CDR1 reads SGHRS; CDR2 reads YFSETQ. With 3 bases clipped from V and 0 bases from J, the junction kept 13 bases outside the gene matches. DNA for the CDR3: TGCGCCAGCAGCTCCCGGGACAGGGGTGGAATTACTAGCACAGATACGCAGTATTTT. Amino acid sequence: CASSSRDRGGITSTDTQYF.

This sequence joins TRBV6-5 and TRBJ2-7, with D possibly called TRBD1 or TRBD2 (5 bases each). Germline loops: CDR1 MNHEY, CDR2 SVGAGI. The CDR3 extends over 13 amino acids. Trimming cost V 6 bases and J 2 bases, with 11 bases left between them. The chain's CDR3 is CASSWDRAYEQYF. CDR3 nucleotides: TGTGCCAGCAGCTGGGACCGAGCCTACGAGCAGTACTTC.

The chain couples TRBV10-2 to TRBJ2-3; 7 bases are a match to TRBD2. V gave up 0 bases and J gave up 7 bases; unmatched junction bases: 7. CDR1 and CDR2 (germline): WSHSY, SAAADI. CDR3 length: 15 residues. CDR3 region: CASSESGGRAYTQYF. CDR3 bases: TGCGCCAGCAGTGAGTCGGGGGGGAGGGCTTATACGCAGTATTTT.

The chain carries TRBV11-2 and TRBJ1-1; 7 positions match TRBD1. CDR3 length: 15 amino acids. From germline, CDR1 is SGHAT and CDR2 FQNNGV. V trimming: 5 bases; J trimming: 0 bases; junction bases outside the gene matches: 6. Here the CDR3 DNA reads TGTGCCAGCAGCCCGATCAGGGGGTTGAACACTGAAGCTTTCTTT. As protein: CASSPIRGLNTEAFF.

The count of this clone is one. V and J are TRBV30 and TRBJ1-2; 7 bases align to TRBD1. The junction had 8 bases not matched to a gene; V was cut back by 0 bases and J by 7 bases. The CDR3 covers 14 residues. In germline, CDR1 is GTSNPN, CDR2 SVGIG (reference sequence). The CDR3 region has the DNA TGTGCCTGGAGTGTAAGGGAGGGGACAGCTGGCTACACCTTC. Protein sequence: CAWSVREGTAGYTF. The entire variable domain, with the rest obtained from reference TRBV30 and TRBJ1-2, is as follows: SQTIHQWPATLVQPVGSPLSLECTVEGTSNPNLYWYRQAAGRGLQLLFYSVGIGQISSEVPQNLSASRPQDRQFILSSKKLLLSDSGFYLCAWSVREGTAGYTFGSGTRLTVV.

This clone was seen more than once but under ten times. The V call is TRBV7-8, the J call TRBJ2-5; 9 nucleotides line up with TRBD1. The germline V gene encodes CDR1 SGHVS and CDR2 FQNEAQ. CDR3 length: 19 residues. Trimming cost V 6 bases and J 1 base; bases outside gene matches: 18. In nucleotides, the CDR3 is TGTGCCAGCAGACCATCCGGGACAGGGAACGACCAAATCCAAGAGACCCAGTACTTC. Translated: CASRPSGTGNDQIQETQYF.

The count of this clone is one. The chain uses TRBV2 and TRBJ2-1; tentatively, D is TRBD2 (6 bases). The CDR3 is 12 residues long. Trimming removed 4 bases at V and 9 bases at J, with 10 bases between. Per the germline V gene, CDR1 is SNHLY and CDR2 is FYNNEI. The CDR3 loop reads CASSGPGGEQFF. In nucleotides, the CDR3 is TGTGCCAGCAGTGGCCCCGGGGGTGAGCAGTTCTTC.

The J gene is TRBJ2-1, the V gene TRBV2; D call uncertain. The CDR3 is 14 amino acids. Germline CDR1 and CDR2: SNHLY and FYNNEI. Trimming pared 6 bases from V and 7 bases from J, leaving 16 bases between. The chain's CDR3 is CASSAPLTRNEQFF. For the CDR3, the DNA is TGTGCCAGCAGCGCTCCTCTGACTCGAAATGAGCAGTTCTTC.

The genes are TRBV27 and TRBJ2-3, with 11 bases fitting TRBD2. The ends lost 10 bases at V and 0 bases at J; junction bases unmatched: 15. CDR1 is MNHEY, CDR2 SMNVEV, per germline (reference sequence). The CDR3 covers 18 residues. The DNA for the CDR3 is TGTGCCATCAGCCGCTGGGCTAGCGGGGGGTATAGCACAGATACGCAGTATTTT. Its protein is CAISRWASGGYSTDTQYF.

Written as DNA, the CDR3 is TGTGCCATCAGTGCCCACAGGGAAAGAGGAAACACCATATATTTT. Residues: CAISAHRERGNTIYF. The rearrangement joins TRBV10-3 to TRBJ1-3, with D maybe TRBD1 (6 bases). Germline assignment: CDR1 ENHRY and CDR2 SYGVKD. The length of the CDR3 is 15 residues. V lost 4 bases and J 4 bases, leaving 14 bases between the germline ends.

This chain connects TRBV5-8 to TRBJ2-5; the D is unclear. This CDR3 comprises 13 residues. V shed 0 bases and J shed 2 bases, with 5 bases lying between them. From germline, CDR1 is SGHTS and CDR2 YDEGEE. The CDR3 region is CASSLGGQETQYF. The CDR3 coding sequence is TGTGCCAGCAGCTTGGGGGGACAAGAGACCCAGTACTTC.

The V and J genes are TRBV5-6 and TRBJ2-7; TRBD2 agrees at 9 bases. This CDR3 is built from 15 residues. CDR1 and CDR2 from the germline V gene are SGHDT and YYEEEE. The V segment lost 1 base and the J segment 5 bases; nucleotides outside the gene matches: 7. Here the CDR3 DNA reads TGTGCCAGCAGCTTGCCCGGCGGGGGGGCCCACGAGCAGTACTTC. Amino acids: CASSLPGGGAHEQYF.

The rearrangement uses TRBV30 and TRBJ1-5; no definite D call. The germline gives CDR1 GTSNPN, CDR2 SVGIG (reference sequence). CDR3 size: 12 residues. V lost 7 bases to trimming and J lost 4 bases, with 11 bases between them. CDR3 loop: CASQAANQPQHF. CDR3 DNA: TGTGCCTCCCAAGCGGCGAATCAGCCCCAGCATTTT.

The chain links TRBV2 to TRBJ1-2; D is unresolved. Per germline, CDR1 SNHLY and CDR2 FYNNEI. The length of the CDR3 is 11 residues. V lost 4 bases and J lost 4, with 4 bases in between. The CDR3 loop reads CASSVIYGYTF. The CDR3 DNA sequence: TGTGCCAGCAGTGTTATCTATGGCTACACCTTC.